A selection of T cell receptor beta chains follows, all from one sample in a study of blood T cell repertoires in COVID-19. Produced via immunoSEQ multiplex PCR; TCRdb's table is partial and in-frame only. The sample has approximately 160,000 clones, approximately 75% seen once. The sequenced material came from peripheral blood. These receptors all come from a human donor in a cohort sampled during active COVID-19. CDR3s include the opening cysteine and the closing phenylalanine or tryptophan. The D gene is left open where the match is weak. Clone size, where shown, is once, few, many, or a class for clones that have expanded.

d_gene | j_gene | v_gene | abundance | CDR3aa | CDR3nt
TRBD1 | TRBJ1-1 | TRBV7-3 | - | CASSPGTEYEAFF | TGTGCCAGCAGCCCCGGGACAGAATATGAAGCTTTCTTT
- | TRBJ1-1 | TRBV19 | - | CASSFRTAMTTEEAFF | TGTGCCAGTAGTTTCCGGACAGCGATGACAACAGAAGAAGCTTTCTTT
- | TRBJ1-1 | TRBV19 | - | CASSMKGDTEAFF | TGTGCCAGTAGTATGAAAGGGGACACTGAAGCTTTCTTT
TRBD1 | TRBJ1-3 | TRBV9 | - | CASSQAIGTDSGNTIYF | TGTGCCAGCAGCCAAGCGATAGGGACAGACTCTGGAAACACCATATATTTT
- | TRBJ2-2 | TRBV24-1 | once | CATSDLTEAGTGELFF | TGTGCCACCAGTGATTTGACGGAGGCCGGCACCGGGGAGCTGTTTTTT
- | TRBJ1-1 | TRBV7-5 | - | CARSRRTENTEAFF | TGTGCCAGAAGCCGACGGACAGAGAACACTGAAGCTTTCTTT
TRBD1 | TRBJ2-2 | TRBV28 | - | CASSSAGTANTGELFF | TGTGCCAGCAGTTCGGCCGGGACAGCGAACACCGGGGAGCTGTTTTTT
- | TRBJ1-1 | TRBV5-4 | many | CASSPARSGTEAFF | TGTGCCAGCAGCCCAGCCCGTAGCGGGACTGAAGCTTTCTTT
TRBD1 | TRBJ1-1 | TRBV18 | - | CASSPTGETEAFF | TGTGCCAGCTCCCCTACAGGGGAAACTGAAGCTTTCTTT
- | TRBJ1-4 | TRBV4-3 | - | CASSQDFGGEKLFF | TGCGCCAGCAGCCAAGACTTCGGGGGGGAAAAACTGTTTTTT
TRBD2 | TRBJ2-2 | TRBV7-9 | once | CASSRGRLAVNTGELFF | TGTGCCAGCAGCCGTGGGAGGCTAGCGGTTAACACCGGGGAGCTGTTTTTT
TRBD2 | TRBJ2-3 | TRBV19 | - | CASRGRATDTQYF | TGTGCCAGTAGGGGGAGGGCCACAGATACGCAGTATTTT
- | TRBJ2-6 | TRBV19 | - | CASSFLTVSGANVLTF | TGTGCCAGTAGTTTCCTAACGGTCTCCGGGGCCAACGTCCTGACTTTC
- | TRBJ2-4 | TRBV2 | few | CASSDPPGNIQYF | TGTGCCAGCAGCGATCCCCCGGGGAACATTCAGTACTTC
- | TRBJ1-6 | TRBV5-4 | - | CASSLGGRDNLNSPLHF | TGTGCCAGCAGCTTGGGGGGTCGGGACAACCTAAATTCACCCCTCCACTTT
- | TRBJ2-3 | TRBV7-2 | - | CASSFSTDTQYF | TGTGCCAGCAGCTTCTCCACAGATACGCAGTATTTT
TRBD2 | TRBJ2-1 | TRBV7-6 | - | CASSLFSGDRYEQFF | TGTGCCAGCAGCTTGTTTAGCGGGGACCGCTATGAGCAGTTCTTC
TRBD1 | TRBJ1-5 | TRBV2 | - | CATWTGGYNQPQHF | TGTGCCACTTGGACAGGGGGCTACAATCAGCCCCAGCATTTT
TRBD1 | TRBJ2-1 | TRBV11-3 | - | CASSLGQAYNEQFF | TGTGCCAGCAGCCTAGGACAGGCCTACAATGAGCAGTTCTTC
- | TRBJ1-2 | TRBV24-1 | - | CATSAGTYNYGYTF | TGTGCCACCAGCGCCGGGACATATAACTATGGCTACACCTTC
TRBD2 | TRBJ2-1 | TRBV20-1 | - | CSASYLAGADEQFF | TGCAGTGCTAGTTATCTAGCGGGGGCGGATGAGCAGTTCTTC
TRBD1 | TRBJ1-1 | TRBV7-6 | - | CASSRQGFNTEAFF | TGTGCCAGCAGCCGACAGGGGTTTAACACTGAAGCTTTCTTT
TRBD1 | TRBJ2-2 | TRBV6-1 | - | CASSGLRQGAWRANTGELFF | TGTGCCAGCAGTGGCCTGCGGCAGGGGGCTTGGCGGGCGAACACCGGGGAGCTGTTTTTT
TRBD2 | TRBJ2-1 | TRBV6-2/TRBV6-3 | once | CASSSGGSRGREQFF | TGTGCCAGCAGTTCGGGCGGGAGCCGGGGGAGGGAGCAGTTCTTC
- | TRBJ2-3 | TRBV19 | - | CASSMGPRDTQYF | TGTGCCAGTAGTATGGGCCCACGGGATACGCAGTATTTT
- | TRBJ2-5 | TRBV14 | - | CASSQGAGGIETQYF | TGTGCCAGCAGCCAAGGTGCGGGCGGTATAGAGACCCAGTACTTC
TRBD1 | TRBJ2-3 | TRBV19 | - | CASSNYNLGQLSLDTQYF | TGTGCCAGTAGTAATTATAACTTGGGACAGCTTTCATTAGATACGCAGTATTTT
- | TRBJ1-1 | TRBV5-8 | - | CASSGGGRLNTEAFF | TGTGCCAGCAGCGGGGGAGGCAGACTGAACACTGAAGCTTTCTTT
TRBD2 | TRBJ2-1 | TRBV27 | - | CASSPGTSNYEQFF | TGTGCCAGCAGCCCTGGGACTAGTAACTATGAGCAGTTCTTC
TRBD1 | TRBJ1-6 | TRBV7-9 | - | CASSPTGQLNSPLHF | TGTGCCAGCAGCCCGACGGGACAGCTAAATTCACCCCTCCACTTT
- | TRBJ1-5 | TRBV4-3 | - | CASSVDWGNQPQHF | TGCGCCAGCAGCGTGGACTGGGGCAATCAGCCCCAGCATTTT
- | TRBJ2-7 | TRBV3-1/TRBV3-2 | few | CASSPWQGTFYEQYF | TGTGCCAGCAGCCCATGGCAGGGGACCTTCTACGAGCAGTACTTC
TRBD2 | TRBJ2-1 | TRBV7-2 | - | CASSSTGAGLAGLNEQFF | TGTGCCAGCAGCTCCACAGGAGCTGGACTAGCGGGACTCAATGAGCAGTTCTTC
- | TRBJ1-1 | TRBV12-5 | - | CASGLGGYAEAFF | TGTGCTAGTGGTTTAGGCGGGTACGCTGAAGCTTTCTTT
TRBD1 | TRBJ2-1 | TRBV5-6 | - | CASSLDVTGESYNEQFF | TGTGCCAGCAGCTTGGATGTGACAGGGGAATCCTACAATGAGCAGTTCTTC
- | TRBJ1-1 | TRBV6-1 | - | CASSELANTEAFF | TGTGCCAGCAGTGAACTGGCAAACACTGAAGCTTTCTTT
TRBD1 | TRBJ2-2 | TRBV6-6 | - | CASSGQGGTGELFF | TGTGCCAGCAGTGGACAGGGTGGCACCGGGGAGCTGTTTTTT
- | TRBJ1-1 | TRBV19 | - | CASTLTKGMNTEAFF | TGTGCCAGTACCCTGACGAAGGGGATGAACACTGAAGCTTTCTTT
- | TRBJ2-5 | TRBV10-3 | - | CAISVTVQETQYF | TGTGCCATCAGTGTCACAGTCCAAGAGACCCAGTACTTC
TRBD2 | TRBJ2-1 | TRBV6-6 | - | CASSYSGSGSFAEQFF | TGTGCCAGCAGTTACTCCGGTAGCGGGAGTTTCGCTGAGCAGTTCTTC
TRBD1 | TRBJ2-1 | TRBV7-2 | - | CASSLRGRNEQFF | TGTGCCAGCAGCTTAAGGGGGCGGAATGAGCAGTTCTTC
TRBD2 | TRBJ2-5 | TRBV7-2 | - | CASSSGLTSGRTETQYF | TGTGCCAGCAGCTCGGGCCTGACGAGCGGGAGGACGGAGACCCAGTACTTC
TRBD1 | TRBJ1-4 | TRBV10-3 | - | CAITGGKGEKLFF | TGTGCCATCACAGGGGGTAAGGGTGAAAAACTGTTTTTT
TRBD2 | TRBJ2-3 | TRBV19 | - | CASKAGVVDTQYF | TGTGCCAGTAAGGCGGGAGTGGTAGATACGCAGTATTTT
- | TRBJ2-7 | TRBV10-3 | - | CAIRGAPPSYEQYF | TGTGCCATCAGAGGGGCCCCCCCCTCCTACGAGCAGTACTTC
- | TRBJ2-1 | TRBV7-9 | - | CASSFTAGASNEQFF | TGTGCCAGCAGCTTTACGGCGGGGGCCTCCAATGAGCAGTTCTTC
TRBD1 | TRBJ2-3 | TRBV6-5 | - | CASRGGGGTDTQYF | TGTGCCAGCAGAGGGGGCGGCGGCACAGATACGCAGTATTTT
TRBD2 | TRBJ2-4 | TRBV6-2/TRBV6-3 | - | CASSYPPGLAGFENIQYF | TGTGCCAGCAGTTACCCCCCGGGACTAGCGGGATTTGAAAACATTCAGTACTTC
TRBD1 | TRBJ1-2 | TRBV28 | many | CASTALGQGWVKGYTF | TGTGCCAGCACGGCCTTGGGACAGGGATGGGTAAAGGGCTACACCTTC
TRBD1 | TRBJ1-1 | TRBV7-2 | once | CASSLGPGQGGTEAFF | TGTGCCAGCAGCTTAGGCCCGGGACAGGGGGGGACTGAAGCTTTCTTT
TRBD1 | TRBJ2-2 | TRBV10-1 | - | CASSRQGVAGELFF | TGCGCCAGCAGTAGACAGGGGGTAGCCGGGGAGCTGTTTTTT
- | TRBJ1-6 | TRBV6-5 | - | CASRRQSSYNSPLHF | TGTGCCAGCAGGAGGCAGAGCTCCTATAATTCACCCCTCCACTTT